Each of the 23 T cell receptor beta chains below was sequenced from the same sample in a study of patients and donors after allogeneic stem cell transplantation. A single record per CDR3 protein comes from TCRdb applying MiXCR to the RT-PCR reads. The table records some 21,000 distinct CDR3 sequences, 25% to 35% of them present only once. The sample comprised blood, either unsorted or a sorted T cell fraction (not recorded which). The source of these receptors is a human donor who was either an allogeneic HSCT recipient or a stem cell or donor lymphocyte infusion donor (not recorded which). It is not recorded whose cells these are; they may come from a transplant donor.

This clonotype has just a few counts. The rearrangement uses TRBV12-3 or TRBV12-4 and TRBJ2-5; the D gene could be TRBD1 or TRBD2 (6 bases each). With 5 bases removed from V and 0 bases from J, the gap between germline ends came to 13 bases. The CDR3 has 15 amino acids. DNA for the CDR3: TGTGCCAGCAGTCCCGAAGGGGGGAACCAAGAGACCCAGTACTTC. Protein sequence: CASSPEGGNQETQYF.

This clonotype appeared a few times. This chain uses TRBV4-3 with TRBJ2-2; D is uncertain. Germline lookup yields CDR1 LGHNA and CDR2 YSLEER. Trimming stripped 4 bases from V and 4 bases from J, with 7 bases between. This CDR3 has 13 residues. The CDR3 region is CASSRSPTGELFF. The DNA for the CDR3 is TGCGCCAGCAGCCGATCACCCACCGGGGAGCTGTTTTTT.

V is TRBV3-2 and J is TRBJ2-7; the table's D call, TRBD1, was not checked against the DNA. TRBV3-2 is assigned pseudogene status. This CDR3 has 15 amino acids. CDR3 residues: CASSQDHRVAYGQYF. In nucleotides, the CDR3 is TGTGCCAGCAGCCAAGATCACAGGGTGGCCTACGGGCAGTACTTC.

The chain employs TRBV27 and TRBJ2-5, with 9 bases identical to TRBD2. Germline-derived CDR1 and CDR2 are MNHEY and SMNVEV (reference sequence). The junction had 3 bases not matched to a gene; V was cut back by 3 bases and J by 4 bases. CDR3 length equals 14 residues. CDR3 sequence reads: CASSFIAGAETQYF. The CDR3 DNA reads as TGTGCCAGCAGTTTCATAGCGGGGGCAGAGACCCAGTACTTC.

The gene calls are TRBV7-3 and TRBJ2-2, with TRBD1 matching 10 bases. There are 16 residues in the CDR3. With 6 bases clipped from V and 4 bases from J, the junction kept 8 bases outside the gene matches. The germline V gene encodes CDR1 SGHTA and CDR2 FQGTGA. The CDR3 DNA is TGTGCCAGCAGTATAAGGCGGGACAGGGGCACCGGGGAGCTGTTTTTT. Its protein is CASSIRRDRGTGELFF.

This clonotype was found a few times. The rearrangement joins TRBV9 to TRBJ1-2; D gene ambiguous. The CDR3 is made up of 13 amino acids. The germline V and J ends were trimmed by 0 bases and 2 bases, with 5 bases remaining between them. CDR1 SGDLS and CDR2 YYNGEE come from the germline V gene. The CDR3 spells CASSVGTNYGYTF. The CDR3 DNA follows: TGTGCCAGCAGCGTAGGCACCAACTATGGCTACACCTTC.

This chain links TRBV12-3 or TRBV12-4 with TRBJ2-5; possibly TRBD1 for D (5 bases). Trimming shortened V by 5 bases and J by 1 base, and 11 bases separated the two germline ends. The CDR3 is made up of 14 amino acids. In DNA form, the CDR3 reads TGTGCCAGCAGTCGGACACGGCTCCAAGAGACCCAGTACTTC. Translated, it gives CASSRTRLQETQYF.

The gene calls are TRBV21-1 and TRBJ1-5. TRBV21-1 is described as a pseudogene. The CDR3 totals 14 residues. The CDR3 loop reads CASSKGRRYQPQHF. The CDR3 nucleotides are TGTGCCAGCAGCAAAGGTCGGAGATATCAGCCCCAGCATTTT.

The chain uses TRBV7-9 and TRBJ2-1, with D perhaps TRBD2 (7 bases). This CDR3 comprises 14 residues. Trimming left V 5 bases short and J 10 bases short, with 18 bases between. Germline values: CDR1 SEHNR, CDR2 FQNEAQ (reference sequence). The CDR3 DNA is TGTGCCAGCAGCCGGACAGCCCCCGGGGGGGAGCAGTTCTTC. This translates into CASSRTAPGGEQFF.

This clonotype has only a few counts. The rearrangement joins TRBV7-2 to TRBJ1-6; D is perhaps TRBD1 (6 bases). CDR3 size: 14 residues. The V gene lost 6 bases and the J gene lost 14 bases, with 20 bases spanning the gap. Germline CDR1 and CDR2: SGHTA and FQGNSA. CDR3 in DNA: TGTGCCAGCAGATCTACAGGGACGGGGTCGACCCTCCACTTT. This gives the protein CASRSTGTGSTLHF.

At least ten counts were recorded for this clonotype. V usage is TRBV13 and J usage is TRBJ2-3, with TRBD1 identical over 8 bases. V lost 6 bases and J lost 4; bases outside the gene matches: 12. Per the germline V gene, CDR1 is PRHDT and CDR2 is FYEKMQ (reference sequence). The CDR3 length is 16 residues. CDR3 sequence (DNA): TGTGCCAGCAGTGTTAGGACAGGGTCCCACCCAGATACGCAGTATTTT. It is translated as CASSVRTGSHPDTQYF.

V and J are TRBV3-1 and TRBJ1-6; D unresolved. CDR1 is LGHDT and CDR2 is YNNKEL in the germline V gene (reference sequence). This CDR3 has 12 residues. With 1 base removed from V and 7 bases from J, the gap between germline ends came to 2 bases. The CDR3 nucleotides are TGTGCCAGCAGCCAAGGGAATTCACCCCTCCACTTT. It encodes CASSQGNSPLHF.

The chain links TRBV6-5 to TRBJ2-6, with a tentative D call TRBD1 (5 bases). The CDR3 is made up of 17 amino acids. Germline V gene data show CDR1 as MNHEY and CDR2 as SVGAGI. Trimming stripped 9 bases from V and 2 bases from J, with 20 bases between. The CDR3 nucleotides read TGTGCCAGTAGCAATTTCCAGGGAAAAGCTGGGGCCAACGTCCTGACTTTC. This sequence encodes CASSNFQGKAGANVLTF.

CDR3 amino acids: CASSYRANVLTF. CDR3 DNA sequence: TGTGCCAGCAGTTACCGGGCCAACGTCCTGACTTTC. The chain has TRBV28 and TRBJ2-6; no clear D gene. Germline CDR1 is MDHEN and CDR2 is SYDVKM. The CDR3 loop spans 12 amino acids. Trimming shortened V by 4 bases and J by 5 bases, and 3 bases separated the two germline ends.

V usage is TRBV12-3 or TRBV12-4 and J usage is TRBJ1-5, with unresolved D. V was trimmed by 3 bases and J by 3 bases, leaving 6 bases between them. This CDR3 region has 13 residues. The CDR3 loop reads CASSFRDNQPQHF. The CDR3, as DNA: TGTGCCAGCAGTTTTCGGGACAATCAGCCCCAGCATTTT.

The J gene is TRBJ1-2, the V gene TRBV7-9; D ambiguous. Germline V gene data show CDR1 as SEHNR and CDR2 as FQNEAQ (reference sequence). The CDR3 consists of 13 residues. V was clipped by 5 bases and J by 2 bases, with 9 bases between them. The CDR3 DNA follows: TGTGCCAGCAGCCCGGCCCGAAACTATGGCTACACCTTC. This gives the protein CASSPARNYGYTF.

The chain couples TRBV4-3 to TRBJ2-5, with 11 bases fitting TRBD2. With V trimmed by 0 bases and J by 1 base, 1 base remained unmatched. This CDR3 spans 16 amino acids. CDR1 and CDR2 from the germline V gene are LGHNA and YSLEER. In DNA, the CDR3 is TGCGCCAGCAGCCAAGAACTAGCGGGAGTCCAAGAGACCCAGTACTTC. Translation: CASSQELAGVQETQYF.

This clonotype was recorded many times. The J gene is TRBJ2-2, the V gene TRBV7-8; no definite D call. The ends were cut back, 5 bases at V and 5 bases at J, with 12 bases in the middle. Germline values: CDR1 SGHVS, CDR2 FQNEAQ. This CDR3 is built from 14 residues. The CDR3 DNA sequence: TGTGCCAGCAGCGCGAATGGGGAAACCGGGGAGCTGTTTTTT. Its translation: CASSANGETGELFF.

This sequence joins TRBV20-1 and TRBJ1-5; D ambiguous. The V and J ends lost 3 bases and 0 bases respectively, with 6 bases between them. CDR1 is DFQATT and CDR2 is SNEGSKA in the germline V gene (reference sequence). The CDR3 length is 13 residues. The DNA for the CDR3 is TGCAGTGCTAGCGGCAGTAGCAATCAGCCCCAGCATTTT. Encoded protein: CSASGSSNQPQHF.

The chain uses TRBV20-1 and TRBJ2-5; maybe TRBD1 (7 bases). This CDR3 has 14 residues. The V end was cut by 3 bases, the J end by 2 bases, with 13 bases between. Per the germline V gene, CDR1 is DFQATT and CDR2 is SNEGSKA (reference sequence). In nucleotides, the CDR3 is TGCAGTGCTAGGGGCGGGACAGTACAAGAGACCCAGTACTTC. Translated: CSARGGTVQETQYF.

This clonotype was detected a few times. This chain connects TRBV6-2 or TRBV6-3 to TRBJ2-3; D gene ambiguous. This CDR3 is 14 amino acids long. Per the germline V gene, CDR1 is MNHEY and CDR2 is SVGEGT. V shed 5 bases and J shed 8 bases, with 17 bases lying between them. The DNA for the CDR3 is TGTGCCAGCAGTACGGCCGTGAAAGGTAGTACGCAGTATTTT. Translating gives CASSTAVKGSTQYF.

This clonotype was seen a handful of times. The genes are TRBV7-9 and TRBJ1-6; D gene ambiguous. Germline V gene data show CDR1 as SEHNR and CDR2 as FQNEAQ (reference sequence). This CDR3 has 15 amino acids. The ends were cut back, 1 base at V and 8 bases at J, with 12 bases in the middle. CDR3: CASSLGRKVDSPLHF. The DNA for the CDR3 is TGTGCCAGCAGCTTAGGAAGGAAAGTCGATTCACCCCTCCACTTT.

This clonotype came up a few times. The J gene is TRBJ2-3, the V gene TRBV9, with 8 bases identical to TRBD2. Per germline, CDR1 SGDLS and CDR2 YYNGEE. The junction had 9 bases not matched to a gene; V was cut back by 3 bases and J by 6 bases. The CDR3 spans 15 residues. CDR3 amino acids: CASSAGAGEADTQYF. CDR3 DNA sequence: TGTGCCAGCAGCGCTGGAGCGGGGGAGGCGGATACGCAGTATTTT. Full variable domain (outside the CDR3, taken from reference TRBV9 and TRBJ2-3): DSGVTQTPKHLITATGQRVTLRCSPRSGDLSVYWYQQSLDQGLQFLIQYYNGEERAKGNILERFSAQQFPDLHSELNLSSLELGDSALYFCASSAGAGEADTQYFGPGTRLTVL.